The clone carrying this TCR beta chain was seen only once. The table came from immunoSEQ multiplex PCR; TCRdb's copy has only in-frame clones and leaves some out. The sample lists roughly 200,000 clones, more than 75% seen once, with 7.8% in the top ten. These data are taken from a study of blood T cell repertoires in COVID-19. As for the study in general: Sample material is recorded as cDNA or gDNA derived from T cells, B-cell-depleted T cells, or PBMCs.

CDR3 size: 14 residues. Germline CDR1 and CDR2: LNHDA and SQIVND (reference sequence). V shed 4 bases and J 6 bases; nucleotides not matched to a gene: 6. The chain combines TRBV19 with TRBJ2-1; 7 positions agree with TRBD2. Input material: peripheral blood. The sequence came from a woman aged 60-75 years with COVID-19, enrolled during active disease. The CDR3 nucleotides are TGTGCCAGTAGTAAGGGCGGGAGCGGCAATGAGCAGTTCTTC. As protein: CASSKGGSGNEQFF. Full variable domain (rest looked up from reference TRBV19 and TRBJ2-1): DGGITQSPKYLFRKEGQNVTLSCEQNLNHDAMYWYRQDPGQGLRLIYYSQIVNDFQKGDIAEGYSVSREKKESFPLTVTSAQKNPTAFYLCASSKGGSGNEQFFGPGTRLTVL.